The 8 T cell receptor beta chains below were found in one sample sequenced in a study of blood T cell repertoires in COVID-19. Data came from immunoSEQ multiplex PCR; TCRdb stores just in-frame clones and leaves some out. Found here are 56,000 or so clones, just under 90% of them singletons; the top ten hold 3% to 4.5%. The source material was peripheral blood. These receptors all stem from a middle-aged man with acute or convalescent COVID-19.

This clone has just a few counts. One end of the junction is discordant with germline, which a read error may explain. The chain couples TRBV12-3 or TRBV12-4 to TRBJ2-7, with 11 positions matching TRBD2. The CDR3 length is 13 residues. CDR3 coding DNA: TGTGCCAGCAGTTTTGGGACTAGCGGTTTACAAGACTTC. Translating it yields CASSFGTSGLQDF.

The chain uses TRBV3-1 (or the pseudogene TRBV3-2) and TRBJ1-5; D is undetermined. In germline, CDR1 is LGHDT, CDR2 YNNKEL (reference sequence). Trimming took off 2 bases at V and 5 bases at J, with 10 bases between the two ends. The CDR3 has 14 residues. CDR3 sequence reads: CASSQTRIDQPQHF. In nucleotides, the CDR3 is TGTGCCAGCAGCCAAACTCGTATTGATCAGCCCCAGCATTTT.

The chain links TRBV5-6 to TRBJ1-2, with no clear D. Trimming stripped 5 bases from V and 2 bases from J, with 4 bases between. The CDR3 consists of 11 residues. CDR1 is SGHDT and CDR2 is YYEEEE in the germline V gene. The CDR3 DNA reads as TGTGCCAGCAGGCAGAACTATGGCTACACCTTC. Its translation is CASRQNYGYTF.

The chain links TRBV19 to TRBJ2-1; D is unclear. This CDR3 is built from 15 residues. CDR1 is LNHDA and CDR2 is SQIVND in the germline V gene (reference sequence). Trimming removed 0 bases from V and 3 bases from J, with 9 bases in between. CDR3 bases: TGTGCCAGTAGTATAGATCTTTCTAACTACAATGAGCAGTTCTTC. It yields the protein CASSIDLSNYNEQFF.

J is TRBJ1-6 and V is TRBV11-3, with 9 bases fitting TRBD1. Germline V gene data show CDR1 as SGHNT and CDR2 as YENEEA. After removal of 5 bases from V and 8 bases from J, the junction contained 4 bases not matched to a gene. This CDR3 spans 14 amino acids. The CDR3 spells CASSARTGDSPLHF. CDR3 in DNA: TGTGCCAGCAGCGCAAGGACAGGGGATTCACCCCTCCACTTT.

The chain recombines TRBV2 with TRBJ1-4, with D hard to call. Trimming took 2 bases from V and 7 from J, leaving 5 bases between them. CDR1 and CDR2 from the germline V gene are SNHLY and FYNNEI. This CDR3 has 12 residues. CDR3 in amino acids: CASSETPEKLFF. CDR3 sequence (DNA): TGTGCCAGCAGTGAAACTCCTGAAAAACTGTTTTTT.

V is TRBV6-5 and J is TRBJ1-2; 8 bases match TRBD1. The V gene end was trimmed by 2 bases and the J gene end by 6 bases; junction bases not matched to a gene: 8. The CDR3 spans 15 residues. Germline loops: CDR1 MNHEY, CDR2 SVGAGI. CDR3 region: CASSYPDRVLNGYTF. CDR3 DNA: TGTGCCAGCAGTTACCCGGACAGGGTTTTAAATGGCTACACCTTC.

The J gene is TRBJ2-7, the V gene TRBV27; 7 positions match TRBD1. Germline values: CDR1 MNHEY, CDR2 SMNVEV (reference sequence). V lost 0 bases, J lost 4 bases, and 6 bases stayed unmatched. The CDR3 has 15 residues. In DNA, the CDR3 is TGTGCCAGCAGTTTATCCCCGACAGGGATATACGAGCAGTACTTC. Translating it yields CASSLSPTGIYEQYF.